This TCR delta chain was obtained from a study of γδ T cells in repeated Plasmodium falciparum infection. TCRdb fed the multiplex PCR reads to CATT. The data hold 53,000 or so delta-chain clones, with 1.9% observed a single time. This clone was observed a few times. The protein given by TCRdb reflects a much larger clone and differs at residue 3 from this DNA's translation, likely from a read error; the protein shown is the DNA's translation. Flow sorting of PBMC yielded separate Vgamma9/Vdelta2+ and Vdelta2-negative gammadelta T cell populations for bulk repertoire analysis. Germline assignment: CDR1 GEAIGNYY and CDR2 EKD. The CDR3 runs to 17 residues.

The sequence came from a pool of human donors (malaria-infected and uninfected, not separated). This chain connects TRDV2 to TRDJ1, with 8 bases fitting TRDD3. The J gene comes from matching the DNA to germline here; TCRdb lacks it. The sample taken for sequencing was gamma-delta T cells from blood. The DNA of the CDR3 is TGTGCCCGTGACGTACTGGGGGGTAACCGTTACACCGATAAACTCATCTTT. This gives the protein CARDVLGGNRYTDKLIF.